This TCR beta chain was recovered during a study of T-cell memory formation after mild COVID-19. The CDR3 extends over 15 amino acids. The germline CDR1 and CDR2 sequences are MGHDK and SYGVNS. The germline V and J ends were trimmed by 1 base and 5 bases, with 14 bases remaining between them. TCRdb reprocessed the 5' RACE reads with MiXCR, giving one entry per CDR3 protein. The sample holds roughly 350,000 distinct CDR3 sequences, roughly 13% seen once. This TCR was recovered from a man aged 18 to 35 who had mild COVID-19 (a few samples of this study predate the infection). Cell type and time point are not known. What was sequenced was PBMCs or a T cell subset sorted from them (not recorded which). The chain has TRBV25-1 and TRBJ2-5; perhaps TRBD1 as D (6 bases). As DNA, the CDR3 is TGTGCCAGCAGTGAATGGGCAGGGGTGGATGAGACCCAGTACTTC. Its protein is CASSEWAGVDETQYF.